This TCR beta chain was captured in a study of CD8+CD57+ T cells in acquired aplastic anemia. Study-wide points: Patients and controls turned out to have roughly 30 CD8+ CDR3 sequences in common.

With respect to this clonotype: Its antigen is not known. An end of the junction differs from the germline gene, which may be a read error.

Previously, flow cytometry had revealed CD8+CD57+ cell expansion in the patients chosen for sequencing. The template for TCR beta VDJ and CDR3 sequence profiling was genomic DNA. TCRdb reanalysed the reads using MiXCR and keeps one entry per CDR3 protein. The sample includes about 260,000 distinct CDR3 sequences, roughly 80% seen only once; the top ten take 40% to 50%. Germline-derived CDR1 and CDR2 are LNHDA and SQIVND (reference sequence). CDR3 length equals 14 residues. The sequence came from a human donor with aplastic anemia. This chain connects TRBV19 to TRBJ2-3; possible D gene TRBD2, 5 bases. The sample consisted of sorted CD4+, CD8+, or CD8+CD57+ T cells (not recorded which) from PBMCs. The CDR3 is CASSIAGGPYTQHF. The CDR3 nucleotides are TGTGCCAGTAGTATAGCTGGAGGTCCCTACACGCAGCATTTC.